These T cell receptor beta chains were read from a single sample in a study of T cell responses to AZD1222 COVID-19 vaccine. The data were produced by immunoSEQ multiplex PCR, yet TCRdb's version contains in-frame clones alone and is incomplete. The sample lists about 99,000 clones; approximately 90% were seen once. The material sequenced was peripheral blood, taken on day 0 of AZD1222 vaccination. The receptor source for this set is an adult in good health. Both conserved end residues are part of each CDR3. The D gene is left open where the match is weak. The size of a clone is reported for some rows only, either as once, few or many, or as a class for expanded clones.

j_call clone_size d_call v_call cdr3_nt cdr3_aa
TRBJ2-7 once TRBD1 TRBV5-6 TGTGCCAGCAGCCCAAGGTGGGACAGGGGATACGAGCAGTACTTC CASSPRWDRGYEQYF
TRBJ1-6 once TRBD1 TRBV19 TGTGCCAAAGAGGACAGGGAGAATTCACCCCTCCACTTT CAKEDRENSPLHF
TRBJ2-5 - - TRBV6-2/TRBV6-3 TGTGCCAGCAGCAAAAAAGAGACCCAGTACTTC CASSKKETQYF
TRBJ2-7 once - TRBV25-1 TGTGCCAGCAGTCGCGCCCCGGGGAGCTCCTACGAGCAGTACTTC CASSRAPGSSYEQYF
TRBJ1-5 - TRBD1 TRBV2 TGTGCCAGCAGAGAGACAGGGTTATTAAATCAGCCCCAGCATTTT CASRETGLLNQPQHF
TRBJ1-2 - - TRBV7-4 TGTGCCAGCAGCGAAACCGGGGGGTCGGGCTATGGCTACACCTTC CASSETGGSGYGYTF
TRBJ2-3 - TRBD2 TRBV10-3 TGTGCCATCAGTGCGATTAGCGGGAGGGCCCTCACAGATACGCAGTATTTT CAISAISGRALTDTQYF
TRBJ1-1 - TRBD1 TRBV7-2 TGTGCCAGCCGTCAGACAGGGGATGAAGCTTTCTTT CASRQTGDEAFF
TRBJ2-7 - - TRBV11-2 TGTGCCAGCAGCTTAGCGGCCGGAAGCTCCTACGAGCAGTACTTC CASSLAAGSSYEQYF
TRBJ1-5 - TRBD1 TRBV19 TGTGCCAGTAGCACGGGACAGGGTGGTCAGCCCCAGCATTTT CASSTGQGGQPQHF
TRBJ2-4 - - TRBV7-9 TGTGCCAGCAGCTCGGGGTGGGATTGGGGCAAAAACATTCAGTACTTC CASSSGWDWGKNIQYF
TRBJ1-2 - - TRBV7-9 TGTGCCAGCAGCTGGGATGTGCGGGATACCAACTATGGCTACACCTTC CASSWDVRDTNYGYTF
TRBJ2-1 - - TRBV9 TGTGCCAGCAGCGTAGCGATCGGTATGAACAATGAGCAGTTCTTC CASSVAIGMNNEQFF
TRBJ2-2 - - TRBV11-2 TGTGCCAGCAGCTTGCGAGTCGGTCAGGGGTCGGTCACCGGGGAGCTGTTTTTT CASSLRVGQGSVTGELFF
TRBJ2-4 - TRBD1 TRBV14 TGTGCCAGCAGCCAAGGGGGACAGGCGGACATTCAGTACTTC CASSQGGQADIQYF
TRBJ1-5 - - TRBV5-8 TGTGCCAGCAGCTTAGGTGACCAGGTGGGGAATCAGCCCCAGCATTTT CASSLGDQVGNQPQHF
TRBJ1-6 - - TRBV7-2 TGTGCCAGCAGCACAGAGGTTAATTCACCCCTCCACTTT CASSTEVNSPLHF
TRBJ2-7 - - TRBV9 TGTGCCAGCAGCGTAAGTGGGGATAGCTCCTACGAGCAGTACTTC CASSVSGDSSYEQYF
TRBJ1-4 - - TRBV3-1/TRBV3-2 TGTGCCAGCAGCGAAGGGGGTAATGAAAAACTGTTTTTT CASSEGGNEKLFF
TRBJ1-5 - - TRBV4-1 TGCGCCAGCAGCCAAGGTCCGGGGTTCCAGGAGCCCCAGCATTTT CASSQGPGFQEPQHF
TRBJ1-6 - - TRBV5-4 TGTGCCAGCAGCCCACGAGGTTCACCCCTCCACTTT CASSPRGSPLHF
TRBJ2-7 - TRBD2 TRBV29-1 TGCAGCGTTGTTCTAGCGGGTAGCTCCTACGAGCAGTACTTC CSVVLAGSSYEQYF
TRBJ1-6 - TRBD1 TRBV2 TGTGCCAGCAGACCGGGACAGTACTATAATTCACCCCTCCACTTT CASRPGQYYNSPLHF
TRBJ1-3 - - TRBV7-9 TGTGCCAGCAGCTTACCTGGAATCTCTGGAAACACCATATATTTT CASSLPGISGNTIYF
TRBJ2-2 - - TRBV5-4 TGTGCCAGCAGCTTGGGCCTGCATACGAACACCGGGGAGCTGTTTTTT CASSLGLHTNTGELFF
TRBJ1-2 - - TRBV5-1 TGCGCCAGCAGCTTGGTTGCCGGACAGACTGATGGCTACACCTTC CASSLVAGQTDGYTF
TRBJ1-5 - - TRBV4-3 TGCGCCAGCAGCCAAGGTCGGTACCAGCCCCAGCATTTT CASSQGRYQPQHF
TRBJ1-2 - TRBD1 TRBV15 TGTGCCACCAGCATAGGCAGGGGGAGCCTTAGAGATGGCTACACCTTC CATSIGRGSLRDGYTF
TRBJ2-7 once TRBD1 TRBV27 TGTGCCAGCAGTTTGCAAGCACAGGGGTTCCACGAGCAGTACTTC CASSLQAQGFHEQYF
TRBJ1-1 - TRBD1 TRBV28 TGTGCCAGCAGTTCTCCGGGCAGGGGGAGGACTGAAGCTTTCTTT CASSSPGRGRTEAFF
TRBJ2-3 - TRBD2 TRBV10-2 TGCGCCAGCAGTGAGAGACTAGCGGGGGTAGATACGCAGTATTTT CASSERLAGVDTQYF
TRBJ2-1 few TRBD2 TRBV7-9 TGTGCCAGCAGCCCCGGCCCCCCGGGGGGGACCTACAATGAGCAGTTCTTC CASSPGPPGGTYNEQFF
TRBJ2-7 once - TRBV28 TGTGCCAGCAGTGTTACCTACGAGCAGTACTTC CASSVTYEQYF
TRBJ2-5 - - TRBV3-1/TRBV3-2 TGTGCCAGCAGCCAAGAGGAGACCCAGTACTTC CASSQEETQYF
TRBJ2-1 few TRBD2 TRBV5-1 TGCGCCAGCAGCTCTATAGCGGGAGCCGGCAATGAGCAGTTCTTC CASSSIAGAGNEQFF
TRBJ2-5 - TRBD2 TRBV2 TGTGCCAGCAGTGAGTCTGCGGGAGGCGGGGAGACCCAGTACTTC CASSESAGGGETQYF
TRBJ1-1 - TRBD1 TRBV28 TGTGCCAGCAGTTCCCGACAGGGTCTGAACACTGAAGCTTTCTTT CASSSRQGLNTEAFF
TRBJ2-2 few TRBD2 TRBV7-8 TGTGCCAGCAGGTCCCGACTAGCGGGAGAGGCCGGGGAGCTGTTTTTT CASRSRLAGEAGELFF
TRBJ2-5 - - TRBV7-9 TGTGCCAGCAGCTTGGACGGAGGACAAGAGACCCAGTACTTC CASSLDGGQETQYF
TRBJ1-2 - - TRBV5-1 TGCGCCAGCAGCGTAGACCAGTATGGCTACACCTTC CASSVDQYGYTF
TRBJ1-5 - - TRBV5-5 TGTGCCAGCAGTTCGGGTCCCGGGCCCAGTCAGCCCCAGCATTTT CASSSGPGPSQPQHF
TRBJ1-5 - - TRBV7-9 TGTGCCAGCAACTTCCCCGGGGGAGAACAGAGAAATCAGCCCCAGCATTTT CASNFPGGEQRNQPQHF
TRBJ2-7 - TRBD1 TRBV9 TGTGCCAGCAGCCTGAACACGGGACAGGGCGACGAGCAGTACTTC CASSLNTGQGDEQYF
TRBJ2-6 - - TRBV6-2/TRBV6-3 TGTGCCAGCAGTTACTCAGGGGCCAACGTCCTGACTTTC CASSYSGANVLTF
TRBJ1-1 - - TRBV30 TGTGCCTGGGCCAGGGGTAGGGCTGAAGCTTTCTTT CAWARGRAEAFF
TRBJ1-6 - - TRBV3-1/TRBV3-2 TGTGCCAGCAGCAATACGGGAAGCTATTCACCCCTCCACTTT CASSNTGSYSPLHF
TRBJ2-3 - TRBD2 TRBV19 TGTGCCAGTAGTATGGTTAGCGGGAGTCTTACAGATACGCAGTATTTT CASSMVSGSLTDTQYF
TRBJ1-5 once - TRBV18 TGTGCCAGCTCACCAGGGAACAATCAGCCCCAGCATTTT CASSPGNNQPQHF
TRBJ1-6 - - TRBV15 TGTGCCACCAGCAGGCTTTCAGGGTTAGGTTCACCCCTCCACTTT CATSRLSGLGSPLHF
TRBJ1-2 - TRBD1 TRBV7-2 TGTGCCAGCAGCTTAGGGCCGGGACAGGGAACCTCCATCTATGGCTACACCTTC CASSLGPGQGTSIYGYTF
TRBJ2-1 - TRBD2 TRBV9 TGTGCCAGCAATGTAGCGGGTCGGGCCTTCAATGAGCAGTTCTTC CASNVAGRAFNEQFF
TRBJ1-1 - - TRBV28 TGTGCCAGCAGTCTCCCTGTCCGCAGTGATGGATGGTGGAACACTGAAGCTTTCTTT CASSLPVRSDGWWNTEAFF
TRBJ1-5 - - TRBV3-1/TRBV3-2 TGTGCCAGCAGCCCCGACAGACTTGGGCCCCAGCATTTT CASSPDRLGPQHF
TRBJ2-1 - - TRBV30 TGTGCCTGGAGTGTGGTGGGTTTTGAGCAGTTCTTC CAWSVVGFEQFF
TRBJ1-2 - TRBD1 TRBV7-2 TGTGCCAGCAGATTTCAGGGGGGGGAAACTAATGGCTACACCTTC CASRFQGGETNGYTF
TRBJ1-3 - TRBD1 TRBV9 TGTGCCAGCAGCGGCTGGGACAGGGGGTCTGGAAACACCATATATTTT CASSGWDRGSGNTIYF
TRBJ2-5 - TRBD2 TRBV14 TGTGCCAGCAGCCAAGTCGGGAGGAACCAAGAGACCCAGTACTTC CASSQVGRNQETQYF